This TCR beta chain was identified during a study of blood T cell repertoires in COVID-19. Study context: Some COVID-19 samples were acute and others convalescent; all came from the United States, Italy and Spain. Sample material is recorded as cDNA or gDNA derived from T cells, B-cell-depleted T cells, or PBMCs.

The CDR3 loop spans 13 amino acids. CDR1 is SGHVS, CDR2 FNYEAQ, per germline. V was cut by 3 bases and J by 2 bases, with 7 bases left in between. Source study methods: Amplification of reference gene primers was used by the study to estimate nucleated cell counts. Using immunoSEQ multiplex PCR, the repertoire was profiled, and TCRdb retains in-frame clones only, with some absent. The V and J calls and clone size come from that table; D and trimming were worked out from the DNA. The profile covers about 60,000 clones, with around 82% appearing a single time and about 16% taken by the ten largest. The TCR was taken from a man in his fifties or sixties with COVID-19, enrolled during active disease. The sample consisted of peripheral blood. The J gene is TRBJ2-5, the V gene TRBV7-6; D is ambiguous. For the CDR3, the DNA is TGTGCCAGCAGCTTTGAGGTGCAAGAGACCCAGTACTTC. This encodes CASSFEVQETQYF.